These 16 T cell receptor beta chains originate from one sample sequenced in a study of CD8+CD57+ T cells in acquired aplastic anemia. For CDR3 and TCR beta VDJ profiling, genomic DNA was the template used. From the reads, TCRdb called clonotypes with MiXCR, one entry per CDR3 protein. This sample yields about 210,000 distinct CDR3 sequences, of which 61% are seen a single time; approximately 32% belongs to the top ten. The sequenced sample consisted of sorted CD4+, CD8+, or CD8+CD57+ T cells (not recorded which) from PBMCs. The source is a human donor in good health.

This clonotype was picked up many times. The CDR3 sequence is CASRTRVDTGELFF. The CDR3 DNA reads as TGTGCCAGCAGGACCAGGGTGGACACCGGGGAGCTGTTTTTT. The genes are TRBV2 and TRBJ2-2, with TRBD1 as a possible D gene (5 bases). V was clipped by 6 bases and J by 3 bases, with 11 bases between them. The CDR3 extends over 14 amino acids. Germline V lookup: CDR1 SNHLY, CDR2 FYNNEI.

At least ten counts were recorded for this clonotype. The chain uses TRBV29-1 and TRBJ2-7, with no clear D. CDR1 is SQVTM and CDR2 is ANQGSEA in the germline V gene. CDR3 size: 14 residues. Deletions cut 1 base from V and 1 base from J, with 11 bases between. The CDR3 DNA is TGCAGCGTTGAAGGGGTTGGGCCTTCCTACGAGCAGTACTTC. Amino acid sequence: CSVEGVGPSYEQYF.

This clonotype was observed many times. At one end, the junction sequence differs from germline, possibly due to a read error. The chain carries TRBV7-7 and TRBJ2-7; D might be TRBD2 (6 bases). The CDR3 has 13 amino acids. Germline CDR1 reads SSHAT; CDR2 reads FNYEAQ (reference sequence). The CDR3: CASSWGLNYEQYF. CDR3 DNA: TGTGCTAGCAGCTGGGGACTGAACTACGAGCAGTACTTC.

This clonotype was seen only a few times. The gene calls are TRBV20-1 and TRBJ2-5, with D hard to call. Germline V gives CDR1 DFQATT, CDR2 SNEGSKA (reference sequence). There are 12 residues in the CDR3. Trimming pared 0 bases from V and 7 bases from J, leaving 9 bases between. The CDR3 region has the DNA TGCAGTGCTAGAGAGGGCCGGGCGACCCAGTACTTC. Its protein product is CSAREGRATQYF.

The chain employs TRBV7-2 and TRBJ2-3; no clear D gene. The V end lost 4 bases, the J end lost 6 bases, and 5 bases lay between the germline ends. The CDR3 sequence is 11 residues long. The V gene's germline CDR1 is SGHTA and CDR2 FQGNSA. CDR3 loop: CASSSQDTQYF. CDR3 bases: TGTGCCAGCAGCTCTCAGGATACGCAGTATTTT.

J is TRBJ2-3 and V is TRBV5-6, with D perhaps matching TRBD1 or TRBD2 (6 bases each). Looked up from germline, CDR1 is SGHDT and CDR2 is YYEEEE. CDR3 length: 11 amino acids. V lost 0 bases and J 13 bases, leaving 9 bases between the germline ends. The chain's CDR3 is CASSLAGEEYF. CDR3 in DNA: TGTGCCAGCAGCTTGGCAGGGGAGGAGTATTTT.

The chain's CDR3 is CASNQGQISNQPQHF. DNA for the CDR3: TGTGCCAGCAACCAAGGACAGATTAGCAATCAGCCCCAGCATTTT. The chain links TRBV5-8 to TRBJ1-5; weak D call: TRBD1 (6 bases). The CDR3 sequence is 15 residues long. Germline assignment: CDR1 SGHTS and CDR2 YDEGEE. V lost 6 bases and J lost 0, with 13 bases in between.

This chain joins TRBV7-9 and TRBJ2-7; 11 positions agree with TRBD2. V trimming: 4 bases; J trimming: 3 bases; junction bases outside the gene matches: 5. The CDR3 covers 15 residues. CDR1 is SEHNR, CDR2 FQNEAQ, per germline (reference sequence). CDR3 coding DNA: TGTGCCAGCAGCTCGCCGGGACTAGCGGTCTACGAGCAGTACTTC. It encodes CASSSPGLAVYEQYF.

This sequence joins TRBV4-3 and TRBJ2-7, with D maybe TRBD2 (5 bases). The CDR3 totals 15 residues. The germline V gene has CDR1 LGHNA and CDR2 YSLEER. The ends were cut back, 3 bases at V and 4 bases at J, with 16 bases in the middle. CDR3 coding DNA: TGCGCCAGCAGCCACATCCCCCGGGATAGATACGAGCAGTACTTC. Amino acids: CASSHIPRDRYEQYF.

This clonotype has ten or more counts. The chain recombines TRBV10-3 with TRBJ2-7, with 7 bases that match TRBD1. Germline-derived CDR1 and CDR2 are ENHRY and SYGVKD. Unmatched junction bases numbered 4, after V lost 1 base and J lost 4 bases. This CDR3 has 14 residues. The CDR3 bases are TGTGCCATCAGTGAGTTGGGACAGAGTTACGAGCAGTACTTC. It encodes CAISELGQSYEQYF.

The table lists this clonotype with a few counts. This chain connects TRBV7-9 to TRBJ1-6; no definite D call. The CDR3 covers 13 residues. V lost 1 base, J lost 8 bases, and 6 bases lay in between. In germline, CDR1 is SEHNR, CDR2 FQNEAQ (reference sequence). The CDR3: CASSLERDSPLHF. Written as DNA, the CDR3 is TGTGCCAGCAGCTTAGAGCGCGATTCACCCCTCCACTTT. Complete variable domain (other parts from reference TRBV7-9 and TRBJ1-6): DTGVSQNPRHKITKRGQNVTFRCDPISEHNRLYWYRQTLGQGPEFLTYFQNEAQLEKSRLLSDRFSAERPKGSFSTLEIQRTEQGDSAMYLCASSLERDSPLHFGNGTRLTVT.

The chain has TRBV24-1 and TRBJ2-3, with unresolved D. The V end was cut by 2 bases, the J end by 5 bases, with 4 bases between. The CDR3 covers 12 residues. Germline loops: CDR1 KGHDR, CDR2 SFDVKD. CDR3 in amino acids: CATSDYRDTQYF. CDR3 in DNA: TGTGCCACCAGTGATTATAGAGATACGCAGTATTTT.

DNA of the CDR3: TGTGCCACCAGTTCGGGATTGTTAAATGAGCAGTTCTTC. It yields the protein CATSSGLLNEQFF. The rearrangement links TRBV24-1 to TRBJ2-1; maybe TRBD2 (5 bases). The germline V gene has CDR1 KGHDR and CDR2 SFDVKD. This CDR3 region has 13 residues. V was trimmed by 6 bases and J by 7 bases, leaving 12 bases between them.

The chain links TRBV20-1 to TRBJ2-7, with 9 bases lining up with TRBD1. There are 15 residues in the CDR3. J was trimmed by 0 bases and V by 5 bases; bases with no gene match: 8. Per germline, CDR1 DFQATT and CDR2 SNEGSKA (reference sequence). Here the CDR3 DNA reads TGCAGTGCTCACCGAGGGACAGGGAGCTCCTACGAGCAGTACTTC. Encoded protein: CSAHRGTGSSYEQYF.

In the case of this clonotype: The junction shows a germline mismatch at one end, possibly a read error. V usage is TRBV7-2 and J usage is TRBJ2-1; the match to TRBD2 covers 8 bases. This CDR3 has 11 amino acids. The germline V gene encodes CDR1 SGHTA and CDR2 FQGNSA. The CDR3 spells CASSLAGLVLF. The CDR3 DNA is TGTGCCAGCAGCTTAGCGGGACTAGTTCTCTTC.

This clonotype was counted ten times or more. The rearrangement joins TRBV4-2 to TRBJ2-7, with 13 positions matching TRBD2. V shed 1 base and J 6 bases; nucleotides not matched to a gene: 3. Germline-derived CDR1 and CDR2 are LGHNA and YNFKEQ. This CDR3 contains 15 residues. The CDR3 DNA reads as TGTGCCAGCAGCCAAGGGACTAGCGGGAGTTCCGAGCAGTACTTC. As protein: CASSQGTSGSSEQYF.